This TCR beta chain was captured in a study of blood T cell repertoires in COVID-19. Overall study context: Symptom resolution, clearance, or two negative PCRs marked the recovered donors of Cohort 3. The origin of the acute and convalescent COVID-19 samples was the United States, Italy and Spain.

In the original analysis: Cell counts per sample came from amplifying reference gene primers. The assay was immunoSEQ multiplex PCR, and TCRdb's table has in-frame clones only and misses some. That table is the source of V, J and clone size, and D and trimming were worked out from the DNA. The sample has some 330,000 clones, around 87% seen once; the top ten hold around 1.9%. Adults between roughly 18 and 89 years of age took part from about two dozen US areas. Germline V gene lookup returns CDR1 MGHRA and CDR2 YSYEKL. The junction had 6 bases not matched to a gene; V was cut back by 6 bases and J by 0 bases. This CDR3 region has 15 residues.

The source material was PBMCs or T cells enriched from blood (not recorded which). The TCR originated in a man aged 35 to 55 in a cohort exposed to, infected with or recovered from COVID-19 (not recorded which). The genes are TRBV4-1 and TRBJ2-5; TRBD2 aligns across 8 bases. The CDR3 protein is CASRLADTYQETQYF. CDR3 in DNA: TGCGCCAGCAGACTAGCGGACACGTACCAAGAGACCCAGTACTTC.